This T cell receptor (beta chain) was sequenced for a study of blood T cell repertoires in COVID-19. Germline assignment: CDR1 LNHDA and CDR2 SQIVND (reference sequence). V dropped 6 bases and J dropped 7; count of bases not matched to a gene: 13. This CDR3 contains 16 residues. Only in-frame clones appear in the TCRdb table, and some are missing; sequencing was by immunoSEQ multiplex PCR. The sample lists 150,000 to 200,000 clones, about 83% occurring once. Material for sequencing was peripheral blood. This chain uses TRBV19 with TRBJ1-4; 8 nucleotides align to TRBD1. The clonotype was recovered from a man aged 18 to 29 with active or convalescent COVID-19. DNA for the CDR3: TGTGCCAGTAGCTACAACAGGGGGTCGATGGGTGAAAAACTGTTTTTT. Its translation is CASSYNRGSMGEKLFF.